The 9 T cell receptor beta chains below were found in one sample sequenced in a study of blood T cell repertoires in COVID-19 (dated by TCRdb to 2020 to 2021). Libraries were prepared through the immunoSEQ multiplex PCR assay. TCRdb holds this immuneACCESS table with in-frame rearrangements only. Some clones are missing; in checked studies, unresolved V genes explain under half, and the rest has no known cause. This sample comprises under 150,000 clones, roughly nine tenths of them detected only once. The ten most abundant clones make up 3% to 4% of the sample. Sequenced: peripheral blood. These TCRs come from a man aged 50 to 60 with active COVID-19.

Sample share makes this clone medium-sized (0.01 to 0.1%). This chain uses TRBV11-2 with TRBJ2-7, with 8 bases aligning to TRBD1. The CDR3 has 15 residues. Germline V CDR1 and CDR2: SGHAT, FQNNGV. After removal of 5 bases from V and 5 bases from J, the junction contained 11 bases not matched to a gene. The CDR3: CASSPLPPGGNEQYV. The CDR3 nucleotides are TGTGCCAGCAGCCCACTCCCGCCAGGGGGCAACGAGCAGTACGTC.

This clone occurred a few times. The V gene is TRBV4-2, the J gene TRBJ1-5, with 7 positions matching TRBD1. The CDR3 is made up of 15 amino acids. V shed 1 base and J 3 bases; nucleotides not matched to a gene: 3. The germline gives CDR1 LGHNA, CDR2 YNFKEQ. The CDR3 DNA reads as TGTGCCAGCAGCCAAGGTCAGGGGGTCAATCAGCCCCAGCATTTT. Translating gives CASSQGQGVNQPQHF.

This clone was observed a handful of times. The chain is built from TRBV7-9 and TRBJ1-4; D gene unclear. Germline V gene lookup returns CDR1 SEHNR and CDR2 FQNEAQ (reference sequence). Trimming took 5 bases from V and 8 from J, leaving 18 bases between them. The CDR3 consists of 15 residues. This CDR3 reads CASSQIRDGEEKLFF. Here the CDR3 DNA reads TGTGCCAGCAGCCAAATCCGAGACGGGGAGGAAAAACTGTTTTTT.

The chain employs TRBV11-3 and TRBJ2-7; 11 bases agree with TRBD2. CDR1 and CDR2 from the germline V gene are SGHNT and YENEEA. Unmatched junction bases numbered 2, after V lost 4 bases and J lost 3 bases. The CDR3 is made up of 14 amino acids. The CDR3 bases are TGTGCCAGCAGCTCCGGACTAGCGGGCTACGAGCAGTACGTC. Protein sequence: CASSSGLAGYEQYV.

The chain links TRBV7-6 to TRBJ1-6, with TRBD1 identical over 7 bases. The CDR3 covers 15 residues. Germline CDR1 and CDR2: SGHVS and FNYEAQ. Germline trimming cut 0 bases from V and 7 bases from J; bases unmatched to any gene: 3. The CDR3 loop is CASSLATGANSPLHF. In DNA, the CDR3 is TGTGCCAGCAGCTTAGCAACAGGGGCCAATTCACCCCTCCACTTT.

The gene calls are TRBV5-8 and TRBJ1-4; D may be TRBD1 (5 bases). The ends were cut back, 0 bases at V and 8 bases at J, with 11 bases in the middle. This CDR3 contains 14 residues. Germline V gene data show CDR1 as SGHTS and CDR2 as YDEGEE. The CDR3 DNA is TGTGCCAGCAGCTTGGGACAGCCTGGGGAAAAACTGTTTTTT. It encodes CASSLGQPGEKLFF.

The chain uses TRBV10-3 and TRBJ1-1, with TRBD1 as a possible D gene (6 bases). Germline CDR1 reads ENHRY; CDR2 reads SYGVKD. The V end lost 4 bases, the J end lost 5 bases, and 14 bases lay between the germline ends. The CDR3 contains 14 residues. CDR3 protein: CAISAAQGRTEAFF. The CDR3 region has the DNA TGTGCCATCAGTGCAGCACAGGGAAGGACTGAAGCTTTCTTT.

The chain carries TRBV6-5 and TRBJ1-1; no reliable D call. With 2 bases removed from V and 2 bases from J, the gap between germline ends came to 9 bases. The CDR3 consists of 14 residues. Germline lookup yields CDR1 MNHEY and CDR2 SVGAGI. CDR3 in DNA: TGTGCCAGCAGTTACACCGCGGATAACACTGAAGCTTTCTTT. Translation gives CASSYTADNTEAFF.

V gene TRBV19 combines with J gene TRBJ1-1; 8 bases match TRBD1. Losses at the gene ends were 6 bases for V and 1 base for J; bases not matched to a gene: 7. Germline CDR1 is LNHDA and CDR2 is SQIVND (reference sequence). This CDR3 is built from 15 residues. The CDR3: CASSTGQGPNTEAFF. The CDR3, as DNA: TGTGCCAGTAGCACCGGACAGGGACCGAACACTGAAGCTTTCTTT.